Following are 14 T cell receptor beta chains from one sample sequenced in a study of response to subunit inactivated influenza vaccine. TCRdb itself ran the RT-PCR reads through MiXCR, one entry per CDR3 protein. The sample shows approximately 530,000 distinct CDR3 sequences, approximately 6.9% of them seen only once. Sequencing used PBMCs from blood, obtained roughly 24 months after vaccination. The receptors were gathered from a man aged 50 to 69 who received an inactivated influenza vaccine.

This clonotype occurred a few times. V is TRBV5-5 and J is TRBJ2-3, with a weak D call TRBD2 (5 bases). CDR3 length: 13 amino acids. Germline V gives CDR1 SGHKS, CDR2 YYEKEE (reference sequence). The ends were cut back, 5 bases at V and 0 bases at J, with 7 bases in the middle. CDR3 DNA: TGTGCCAGCAGAGGGAGAAGCACAGATACGCAGTATTTT. Protein: CASRGRSTDTQYF. Combining the CDR3 with reference TRBV5-5 and TRBJ2-3 gives the whole variable domain DAGVTQSPTHLIKTRGQQVTLRCSPISGHKSVSWYQQVLGQGPQFIFQYYEKEERGRGNFPDRFSARQFPNYSSELNVNALLLGDSALYLCASRGRSTDTQYFGPGTRLTVL.

The chain combines TRBV6-1 with TRBJ2-1, with D unresolved. V dropped 5 bases and J dropped 0 bases, with 11 bases sitting between them. Germline V CDR1 and CDR2: MNHNS, SASEGT. The CDR3 runs to 15 residues. Written as DNA, the CDR3 is TGTGCCAGCAGTATTACAACGAGCTCCTACAATGAGCAGTTCTTC. Amino acids: CASSITTSSYNEQFF.

This clonotype was seen a handful of times. This chain connects TRBV6-6 to TRBJ2-2; D is uncertain. The CDR3 sequence is 13 residues long. Trimming shortened V by 2 bases and J by 9 bases, and 10 bases separated the two germline ends. In germline, CDR1 is MNHNY, CDR2 SVGAGI (reference sequence). The CDR3 DNA sequence: TGTGCCAGCAGTTACGTAGGCCCCCGGGAGCTGTTTTTT. Amino acid sequence: CASSYVGPRELFF.

The genes are TRBV14 and TRBJ2-5; a weak D match, TRBD2 (6 bases). This CDR3 contains 13 residues. Germline CDR1 is SGHDN and CDR2 is FVKESK. V lost 5 bases and J lost 4, with 11 bases in between. The DNA for the CDR3 is TGTGCCAGCAGCAGGACTAACGCAGAGACCCAGTACTTC. Its protein product is CASSRTNAETQYF.

The V and J genes are TRBV10-2 and TRBJ1-5; 7 bases align to TRBD1. Germline V gene sequence: CDR1 WSHSY, CDR2 SAAADI. The trim removed 3 bases at V and 2 bases at J, leaving 1 base unmatched. This CDR3 has 14 amino acids. The CDR3 coding sequence is TGCGCCAGCAGTGACGACAGGGGCAATCAGCCCCAGCATTTT. Its protein product is CASSDDRGNQPQHF.

This clonotype was counted many times. The chain carries TRBV7-2 and TRBJ2-5; 10 nucleotides line up with TRBD2. The CDR3 covers 16 residues. CDR1 and CDR2 from the germline V gene are SGHTA and FQGNSA. Trimming cost V 3 bases and J 0 bases; bases outside gene matches: 4. Here the CDR3 DNA reads TGTGCCAGCAGCTTGGGGCTAGCGGGAGACCAAGAGACCCAGTACTTC. This encodes CASSLGLAGDQETQYF.

This clonotype was seen more than once but under ten times. The V gene is TRBV20-1, the J gene TRBJ2-3; TRBD1 is a possible D gene (6 bases). The CDR3 consists of 15 residues. Germline assignment: CDR1 DFQATT and CDR2 SNEGSKA (reference sequence). The CDR3 DNA is TGCAGCAGACCCGTGGGGGCCCTGGGCACAGATACGCAGTATTTT. It encodes CSRPVGALGTDTQYF.

This clonotype was found many times. The chain is built from TRBV15 and TRBJ2-2, with D possibly matching TRBD2 (5 bases). V was pared by 0 bases and J by 7 bases, with 15 bases between. Looked up from germline, CDR1 is LNHNV and CDR2 is YYDKDF (reference sequence). The CDR3 spans 16 residues. CDR3: CATSRDVGTSGGELFF. For the CDR3, the DNA is TGTGCCACCAGCAGAGATGTTGGAACCAGCGGCGGGGAGCTGTTTTTT.

The rearrangement joins TRBV29-1 to TRBJ2-2; a possible D gene is TRBD1 (6 bases). Germline CDR1 is SQVTM and CDR2 is ANQGSEA. CDR3 length: 13 residues. Trimming removed 5 bases at V and 4 bases at J, with 11 bases between. The CDR3 coding sequence is TGCAGCGTTCCCGTGGGGGCCACCGGGGAGCTGTTTTTT. Protein: CSVPVGATGELFF.

The chain uses TRBV20-1 and TRBJ1-5, with 8 bases fitting TRBD1. This CDR3 has 13 residues. V trimming: 5 bases; J trimming: 7 bases; junction bases outside the gene matches: 7. The germline gives CDR1 DFQATT, CDR2 SNEGSKA (reference sequence). CDR3 in amino acids: CSAQDRARQPQHF. CDR3 nucleotides: TGCAGTGCTCAGGACAGGGCGAGGCAGCCCCAGCATTTT.

This clonotype was seen many times. The chain recombines TRBV9 with TRBJ1-2; weak D call: TRBD1 (6 bases). The germline V gene encodes CDR1 SGDLS and CDR2 YYNGEE. This CDR3 has 14 amino acids. V was cut by 5 bases and J by 0 bases, with 11 bases left in between. The DNA for the CDR3 is TGTGCCAGCAGTCCCGGGACAACTAACTATGGCTACACCTTC. Residues: CASSPGTTNYGYTF.

This clonotype was observed at least ten times. In DNA form, the CDR3 reads TGTGCCAGCAGCTTCCCCGGGGGGCTGGACACCGGGGAGCTGTTTTTT. This gives the protein CASSFPGGLDTGELFF. The gene calls are TRBV5-5 and TRBJ2-2, with TRBD2 as a possible D gene (7 bases). The V end lost 2 bases, the J end lost 3 bases, and 14 bases lay between the germline ends. Germline V gene lookup returns CDR1 SGHKS and CDR2 YYEKEE (reference sequence). The CDR3 consists of 16 residues.

The chain has TRBV7-2 and TRBJ2-2; perhaps D is TRBD1 or TRBD2 (5 bases each). Germline V lookup: CDR1 SGHTA, CDR2 FQGNSA. V was pared by 0 bases and J by 9 bases, with 14 bases between. The CDR3 runs 15 residues. The CDR3 loop is CASSLATRGARELFF. DNA for the CDR3: TGTGCCAGCAGCTTAGCGACTCGAGGGGCCCGGGAGCTGTTTTTT.

The chain joins TRBV7-9 to TRBJ1-1, with D perhaps matching TRBD1 (5 bases). This CDR3 contains 15 residues. V lost 5 bases to trimming and J lost 3 bases, with 16 bases between them. CDR1 and CDR2 (germline): SEHNR, FQNEAQ (reference sequence). This CDR3 is CASSPRQGRDTEAFF. CDR3 bases: TGTGCCAGCAGCCCCAGGCAGGGTAGGGACACTGAAGCTTTCTTT.